The entry that follows covers one T cell receptor (beta chain) sequence. The antigen remains undetermined. The template was genomic DNA from peripheral blood, not RNA. This entry is derived from a study of T cell repertoires in aging, cancer and after chemotherapy. Germline assignment: CDR1 MNHEY and CDR2 SVGAGI. The V end lost 0 bases, the J end lost 4 bases, and 6 bases lay between the germline ends. The CDR3 is made up of 13 amino acids. Findings and caveats of the study: Untreated cancer patients had significantly lower blood TCR diversity than age-matched healthy donors. In each cancer cohort, median generation probability increased across chemotherapy, suggesting thymic output rebounded.

Multiplex touch-down PCR with TRB-A/B primers amplified rearranged V-D-J TRB sequences. In TCRdb, the multiplex PCR reads were re-called with MiXCR into one record per CDR3 protein. The data contain some 9,700 distinct CDR3 sequences, around a third of them seen just once; the ten biggest clones take up about 3%. The specimen was blood. This receptor was taken from a human donor in good health. The chain carries TRBV6-5 and TRBJ1-1; D unresolved. The DNA of the CDR3 is TGTGCCAGCAGTTACTCTTGGGGCACTGAAGCTTTCTTT. Residues: CASSYSWGTEAFF.